This T cell receptor beta chain is from a study of post-analysis software for immune sequencing data (dated by TCRdb to between 2014 and 2017). With regard to the full study: Relapsing-remitting, secondary progressive and progressive-relapsing multiple sclerosis were recorded as disease courses, and subtype annotation was lacking for some patients. Patient repertoires were compared against ten to eleven previously published healthy control repertoires from donors aged roughly 6 to 28 years. A subset of samples was prepared in parallel using single-end sample barcoding, then pooled and co-amplified after Illumina adapter ligation.

A remark on this clonotype: Its cognate antigen has yet to be identified. No base quality information exists; no much larger clone differs at one position.

To demonstrate the VDJtools post-analysis software, TCR beta repertoires were profiled from the peripheral blood of more than 10 young patients with multiple sclerosis. The multiple sclerosis patients were children and adolescents between about 6 and 16 years of age. Library prep was done by PCR. The reads were generated on an Illumina HiSeq 2500. Unique molecular identifiers were incorporated into TCR beta cDNA libraries to reduce PCR and sequencing biases. Per 1 to 10 million input T cells, approximately 500,000 cDNA molecules were obtained, such that each molecule approximated one T cell. The patient libraries were prepared and sequenced with the same protocol used for the earlier healthy control dataset. Within a given batch, samples were prepared together, multiplexed and sequenced on the same HiSeq lane. The authors' pipeline ran thus. MIGEC was used to process the raw barcoded reads, and molecular identifier groups with only a single read were discarded before consensus assembly and CDR3 extraction. Clonotype tables were post-analysed with VDJtools, and diversity was normalized by down-sampling all datasets to the smallest sample size. To correct batch-related cross-sample contamination, repertoire overlap clustering matched CDR3 amino acid sequences but not nucleotide sequences. TCRdb's own reprocessing of the public reads used fastp at Q25 and MiXCR and kept productive beta chains. Each CDR3 protein gets just one entry, which takes the most common genes and DNA from the rows behind it. TCRdb, rather than the study authors, made the V and J calls. For this sample there are fewer than 850,000 distinct CDR3 sequences; about 32% appear just once. About 0.5% of the sample comes from the top ten.

Overall study outcomes, separate from this receptor: Direct clustering with F measure showed strong co-clustering of samples prepared in the same batch, prompting a batch-effect correction. A few TRBV segments, including TRBV5-6, TRBV5-1 and TRBV20-1, were significantly more frequent in patients than controls. Multiple sclerosis patients had significantly lower normalized Chao1 diversity than controls, a result that suggests substantial peripheral T-cell clonal expansion. The control group was slightly older than the multiple sclerosis patient group.

In the germline V gene (reference sequence), CDR1 corresponds to LNHDA and CDR2 to SQIVND. The cysteine opens and the phenylalanine closes a CDR3 of 14 amino acids. Only the CDR3 DNA stays, 42 bases, in frame from base 1. V is shortened by 5 bases, J by 1 base, and the region joining them spans 11 bases. This clonotype was sampled from a girl aged 5 to 17 with multiple sclerosis. Sequencing was done on a sample of blood. The V and J genes are TRBV19 and TRBJ1-1; TRBD1 is perhaps the D gene, given 6 matching bases. CDR3 region: CASSSRGSNTEAFF. The DNA is TGTGCCAGTAGTTCGAGGGGGTCGAACACTGAAGCTTTCTTT.